This T cell receptor beta chain was observed in a study of early T cells in non-severe SARS-CoV-2 infection (dated by TCRdb to the early 2020s). Study-wide context: Because TCR sequencing relied on bulk RNA taken from unsorted whole blood, pairing of alpha and beta chains was not possible. Results the study describes overall, beyond this receptor: Matching against VDJdb was skewed toward anti-spike CD8 responses, likely underestimated virus-specific expansions, and missed private and CD4 specificities.

This clonotype was seen many times. Its antigen is currently not known. The record has no base qualities; no much larger clone is one base away. This was a case-control study nested in a cohort of healthcare workers in London, UK, who had nasopharyngeal swab PCR tests and blood samples taken every week. Between 23 and 31 March 2020, the week of the UK lockdown, healthcare workers were enrolled and then followed up weekly for as long as 16 weeks. Library construction relied on 5' RACE. TCRdb lists the instrument as NextSeq 500. To correct for sequencing error and PCR bias, the TCR library protocol tagged individual cDNA molecules with unique molecular identifiers. Both TCR alpha and beta chains were sequenced, and tight co-correlation was observed between alpha and beta sequence abundances in each sample. Regarding the original processing steps: Decombinator V4 was used to annotate the V gene, J gene and CDR3 of the TCR sequences. TCRs were defined as expanded if a significant change between any two time points was detected under a Poisson model with p below 0.0001. TCR abundances were normalised to the total number of TCRs sequenced per sample and were expressed as counts per million. MAIT TCRs were defined by TRAV1-2 paired with TRAJ12, TRAJ20 or TRAJ33, and iNKT TCRs by TRAV10 paired with TRAJ18. VDJdb, accessed on 1 November 2021, was searched for TCRs annotated for CMV, EBV and SARS-CoV-2, and TCRs annotated for more than one antigen were excluded. TCRdb reworked the public reads: Q25 trimming with fastp, MiXCR clone assembly, productive beta chains retained. Rows are combined by CDR3 protein, so each entry shows the most common genes and DNA. TCRdb's processing, not the authors' own work, is the source of the V and J calls. For this sample there are around 70,000 distinct CDR3 sequences; approximately 8.3% appear just once. 3% to 3.5% of the sample comes from the top ten.

From the germline V gene, CDR1 is SQVTM and CDR2 is ANQGSEA. CDR3 length: 11 amino acids, cysteine to phenylalanine. Only the CDR3 DNA is retained, 33 bases long and in frame from the first base. Trimming at the junction amounts to 6 bases on V and 10 bases on J, and the germline ends lie 13 bases apart. The TCR was taken from an adult who was a healthcare worker with PCR-confirmed SARS-CoV-2 infection or an uninfected control (not recorded which). The sequenced material came from whole blood. The chain is encoded by TRBV29-1 joined to TRBJ1-3, with the identity of the D gene unclear. The CDR3 reads CSVRVEGTIYF. The nucleotides read TGCAGCGTCCGGGTGGAGGGAACCATATATTTT.